This entry concerns a single T cell receptor (beta chain). The CDR3 contains 12 residues. The V gene's germline CDR1 is MNHEY and CDR2 SMNVEV (reference sequence). After removal of 5 bases from V and 10 bases from J, the junction contained 6 bases not matched to a gene. Cohorts were determined from participant-reported clinical history. This specimen comes from a study of blood T cell repertoires in COVID-19. Whole-study context: Samples representing acute and convalescent COVID-19 were sourced from the United States, Italy and Spain.

Profiled with immunoSEQ multiplex PCR; TCRdb holds only in-frame clones, not every one. The repertoire holds about 220,000 clones, with 90% as singletons. The receptor's source is a man aged 25-40 years who had been exposed to COVID-19. This sequence joins TRBV27 and TRBJ1-1, with TRBD1 matching over 8 bases. Material for sequencing was PBMCs or T cells enriched from blood (not recorded which). The CDR3 DNA follows: TGTGCCAGCAGTCCCAGGGGGCTGGGAGCTTTCTTT. This encodes CASSPRGLGAFF.